A single T cell receptor beta chain is shown here with its context. This sample stems from a study of blood T cells in healthy people across ages. For the second PCR, which ran for roughly 7 to 11 cycles, a sample-barcoded 5' primer and a J-beta primer mix were used. TCRdb reanalysed the 5' RACE reads using MiXCR and keeps one entry per CDR3 protein. The table has over 1.5 million distinct CDR3 sequences, approximately 50% seen once. The clonotype was recovered from a woman aged 40 to 50 in good health. The sequenced material came from blood.

The CDR3 loop reads CASSPSLAGGSYNEQFF. CDR3 nucleotide sequence: TGTGCCAGCAGCCCGTCACTAGCGGGGGGCTCCTACAATGAGCAGTTCTTC. The chain recombines TRBV7-2 with TRBJ2-1; 12 bases align to TRBD2. The J segment lost 0 bases and the V segment lost 5 bases, leaving 5 bases of the junction unmatched. This CDR3 region has 17 residues. Germline CDR1 reads SGHTA; CDR2 reads FQGNSA. The variable domain in full, with the rest retrieved from reference TRBV7-2 and TRBJ2-1, is GAGVSQSPSNKVTEKGKDVELRCDPISGHTALYWYRQSLGQGLEFLIYFQGNSAPDKSGLPSDRFSAERTGGSVSTLTIQRTQQEDSAVYLCASSPSLAGGSYNEQFFGPGTRLTVL.